This T cell receptor (beta chain) came from a study of T cell responses to AZD1222 COVID-19 vaccine. Whole-study results and caveats: Donors in the cohort were predominantly white British and more often female, and clonal diversity was possibly underestimated. Compared with day 0, the breadth and depth of the Spike-specific TCR repertoire rose significantly after two doses of AZD1222. Reports indicate that nearly half of spike-specific TCRs are directed at unmutated variant regions. AZD1222 recipients seropositive at baseline numbered only six or seven.

This CDR3 has 11 residues. Germline CDR1 SGHNT, CDR2 YENEEA. Trimming cost V 0 bases and J 14 bases, with 10 bases left between them. With regard to this clone: What it binds is not known.

Assay: immunoSEQ multiplex PCR; the TCRdb copy retains only in-frame clones and omits some. The data hold fewer than 50,000 clones, with about 78% observed a single time. This receptor was identified in an adult in good health. The rearrangement uses TRBV11-3 and TRBJ1-2; D is unclear. Material: peripheral blood, obtained on day 0 of AZD1222 vaccination. CDR3 in amino acids: CASSLDASPTF. The CDR3 bases are TGTGCCAGCAGCTTAGATGCGAGTCCTACCTTC.